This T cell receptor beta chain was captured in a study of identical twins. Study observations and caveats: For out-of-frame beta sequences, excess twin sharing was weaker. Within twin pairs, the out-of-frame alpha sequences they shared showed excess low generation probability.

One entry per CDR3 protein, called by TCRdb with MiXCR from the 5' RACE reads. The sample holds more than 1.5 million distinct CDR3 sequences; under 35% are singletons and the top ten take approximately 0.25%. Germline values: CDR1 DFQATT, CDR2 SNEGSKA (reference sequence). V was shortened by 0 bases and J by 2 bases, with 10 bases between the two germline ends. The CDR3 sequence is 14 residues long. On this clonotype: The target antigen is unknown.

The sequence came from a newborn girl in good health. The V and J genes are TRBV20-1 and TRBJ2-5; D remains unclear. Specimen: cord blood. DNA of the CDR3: TGCAGTGCTAGAGATGAGGTCAGACAAGAGACCCAGTACTTC. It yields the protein CSARDEVRQETQYF.